The present T cell receptor beta chain was sequenced within a study of blood T cells in healthy people across ages. Together with a sample-barcoded 5' primer, a J-beta primer mix was included in a second PCR lasting about 7 to 11 cycles. A single record per CDR3 protein comes from TCRdb applying MiXCR to the 5' RACE reads. The repertoire holds hundreds of thousands of distinct CDR3 sequences, with roughly 60% as singletons. Whole-study results and caveats: Observed TCR beta diversity per million T cells went down as age went up. This fall followed a roughly linear course with age.

The draw of peripheral blood yielded around 10 milliliters from each donor. Per sample, extraction of total RNA gave at least 6 micrograms in every case. On this clonotype: Its target is unknown.

V was trimmed by 8 bases and J by 5 bases, leaving 22 bases between them. The CDR3 has 16 residues. Germline V gives CDR1 DFQATT, CDR2 SNEGSKA (reference sequence). The clonotype comes from a man aged 25 to 45 in good health. The rearrangement links TRBV20-1 to TRBJ2-6; weak D call: TRBD1 (6 bases). Material for sequencing was blood. The CDR3 DNA is TGCAGTTCCACACAGGGCGGAGTTATTCGGGCCAACGTCCTGACTTTC. The encoded protein is CSSTQGGVIRANVLTF.